Below, one T cell receptor beta chain is given with its context. Germline V gene sequence: CDR1 SGHTA, CDR2 FQGNSA. The germline V and J ends were trimmed by 4 bases and 2 bases, with 3 bases remaining between them. The CDR3 extends over 11 amino acids. This specimen comes from a study of OX40 agonist ivuxolimab in advanced cancers. Assay used: immunoSEQ multiplex PCR; TCRdb lists only in-frame clones, some missing. The sample contains about 58,000 clones, over 75% of which appear only once. The specimen comprised CD4+ or CD8+ T cells sorted from blood, sampled in a trial of the OX40 agonist ivuxolimab. The TCR comes from an adult with an advanced solid tumor such as melanoma, head and neck, liver or kidney cancer. V usage is TRBV7-2 and J usage is TRBJ2-7; D ambiguous. CDR3 amino acids: CASSSAYEQYF. The CDR3 region has the DNA TGTGCCAGCAGCTCTGCCTACGAGCAGTACTTC.